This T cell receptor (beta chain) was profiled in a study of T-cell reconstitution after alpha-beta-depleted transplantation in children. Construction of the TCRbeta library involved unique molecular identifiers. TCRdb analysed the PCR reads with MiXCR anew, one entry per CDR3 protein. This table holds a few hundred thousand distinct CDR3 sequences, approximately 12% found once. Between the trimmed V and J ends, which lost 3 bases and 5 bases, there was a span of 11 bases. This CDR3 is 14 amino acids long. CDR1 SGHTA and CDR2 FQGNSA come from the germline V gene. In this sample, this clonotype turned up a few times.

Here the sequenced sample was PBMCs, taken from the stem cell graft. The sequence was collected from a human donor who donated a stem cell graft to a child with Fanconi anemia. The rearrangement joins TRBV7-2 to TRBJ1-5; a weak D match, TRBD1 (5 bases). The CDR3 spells CASSFGLGDQPQHF. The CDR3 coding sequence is TGTGCCAGCAGCTTCGGATTGGGGGATCAGCCCCAGCATTTT.